The T cell receptor (beta chain) described here comes from a study of T cells after yellow fever vaccination. Study-level information: With SMART-Seq v4 Ultra Low Input, the fractions containing low cell numbers were prepared.

This CDR3 is 16 amino acids long. V was shortened by 0 bases and J by 0 bases, with 11 bases between the two germline ends. CDR1 and CDR2 (germline): LGHNA, YSLEER. In TCRdb, the 5' RACE reads were re-called with MiXCR into one record per CDR3 protein. The table shows approximately 610,000 distinct CDR3 sequences, with around a sixth occurring only once. About this clonotype: Its antigen is currently unknown.

Points from the study as a whole: A secondary response was less intense yet reached its peak sooner, at day 5 versus 15. The booster response re-showed most primary clones: about 96% CD4, approximately 86% CD8.

The rearrangement links TRBV4-3 to TRBJ1-1; D remains unclear. This specimen was PBMCs, taken less than 6 days after the first yellow fever vaccination. The clonotype was recovered from a man aged 18-30 years who received the YFV17D yellow fever vaccine. The CDR3 DNA is TGCGCCAGCAGCCAAGAAAGGGCCGCTCTGAACACTGAAGCTTTCTTT. Translating gives CASSQERAALNTEAFF.